The 16 T cell receptor beta chains given below trace back to one sample, sequenced in a study of vaccination and CD4 T cells after COVID-19. An Oncomine TCR Beta short-read assay was used to sequence the DNA from cultured CD4+ T cells. A single record per CDR3 protein comes from TCRdb applying MiXCR to the PCR reads. The repertoire holds 20,000 to 25,000 distinct CDR3 sequences, with around 39% as singletons. The time point was: late sampling 161 to 241 days after vaccination in a few convalescent patients. Treatment given: roughly ten-day PBMC culture with coronavirus spike peptide pools or control peptides (ViraFEST assay). These receptors lack a known antigen. The sample in question was CD4+ T cells from blood, cultured in vitro, obtained about 7 months after SARS-CoV-2 vaccination. These receptor sequences come from a human donor who had recovered from COVID-19.

This chain connects TRBV28 to TRBJ2-3; TRBD1 agrees at 9 bases. The germline V gene encodes CDR1 MDHEN and CDR2 SYDVKM. The CDR3 spans 15 residues. V shed 5 bases, J shed 2 bases, and the junction held 5 bases outside the gene matches. CDR3 in amino acids: CASSATGGSTDTQYF. The CDR3 DNA is TGTGCCAGCAGTGCGACAGGGGGATCCACAGATACGCAGTATTTT. Together with reference TRBV28 and TRBJ2-3, the CDR3 gives the full variable domain: DVKVTQSSRYLVKRTGEKVFLECVQDMDHENMFWYRQDPGLGLRLIYFSYDVKMKEKGDIPEGYSVSREKKERFSLILESASTNQTSMYLCASSATGGSTDTQYFGPGTRLTVL.

This clonotype was seen a few times. V and J are TRBV6-2 or TRBV6-3 and TRBJ2-7; D is perhaps TRBD2 (6 bases). Trimming took off 5 bases at V and 7 bases at J, with 9 bases between the two ends. The CDR3 covers 11 residues. Germline V gene lookup returns CDR1 MNHEY and CDR2 SVGEGT. Written as DNA, the CDR3 is TGTGCCAGCAGTCGCGGGACTGAGCAGTACTTC. It codes for CASSRGTEQYF.

The rearrangement links TRBV5-4 to TRBJ2-5; no clear D gene. In germline, CDR1 is SGHNT, CDR2 YYREEE (reference sequence). Trimming cost V 0 bases and J 1 base, with 7 bases left between them. The CDR3 runs 14 residues. The CDR3: CASSLAGSQETQYF. The DNA for the CDR3 is TGTGCCAGCAGCTTGGCGGGCAGCCAAGAGACCCAGTACTTC.

The V and J genes are TRBV5-4 and TRBJ1-2; 7 bases match TRBD1. Germline V gene sequence: CDR1 SGHNT, CDR2 YYREEE (reference sequence). The ends lost 4 bases at V and 4 bases at J; junction bases unmatched: 7. The CDR3 totals 14 residues. CDR3: CASSREGAGYGYTF. DNA of the CDR3: TGTGCCAGCAGCCGGGAGGGGGCAGGCTATGGCTACACCTTC.

Only a few counts were recorded for this clonotype. The chain is built from TRBV5-4 and TRBJ2-5; D is unclear. Looked up from germline, CDR1 is SGHNT and CDR2 is YYREEE (reference sequence). The V end was cut by 4 bases, the J end by 1 base, with 5 bases between. This CDR3 comprises 12 residues. The CDR3 sequence is CASSRSQETQYF. CDR3 nucleotide sequence: TGTGCCAGCAGCCGCAGCCAAGAGACCCAGTACTTC.

The V call is TRBV12-2, the J call TRBJ2-5; the DNA was not used to check the table's D call, TRBD1. TRBV12-2 is assigned pseudogene status. The CDR3 length is 14 residues. CDR3 in amino acids: CASRLLRGGETQYF. In nucleotides, the CDR3 is TGTGCAAGTCGCTTATTGCGAGGGGGTGAGACCCAGTACTTC.

Here the CDR3 reads CASSSRASSYEQYF. The DNA of the CDR3 is TGTGCCAGCAGTTCCCGGGCTAGCTCCTACGAGCAGTACTTC. The gene calls are TRBV27 and TRBJ2-7; D remains unclear. From germline, CDR1 is MNHEY and CDR2 SMNVEV (reference sequence). Deletions cut 4 bases from V and 0 bases from J, with 10 bases between. This CDR3 comprises 14 residues.

This chain connects TRBV24-1 to TRBJ2-2; no clear D gene. The CDR3 totals 15 residues. Germline CDR1 and CDR2: KGHDR and SFDVKD. The V end lost 5 bases, the J end lost 4 bases, and 13 bases lay between the germline ends. The chain's CDR3 is CATSGTSLSTGELFF. In nucleotides, the CDR3 is TGTGCCACCAGTGGAACCAGTCTGAGCACCGGGGAGCTGTTTTTT.

V gene TRBV11-3 combines with J gene TRBJ2-2; TRBD1 matches at 7 bases. Germline CDR1 SGHNT, CDR2 YENEEA. Trimming took 5 bases from V and 0 from J; bases not matched to a gene: 3. The CDR3 extends over 15 amino acids. The CDR3 DNA reads TGTGCCAGCAGCCCCGGGACAGCGAACACCGGGGAGCTGTTTTTT. This codes for CASSPGTANTGELFF.

This clonotype occurred a few times. The genes are TRBV6-1 and TRBJ2-7; TRBD2 matches at 15 bases. CDR1 and CDR2 (germline): MNHNS, SASEGT. Losses at the gene ends were 4 bases for V and 2 bases for J; bases not matched to a gene: 3. This CDR3 is built from 16 residues. DNA for the CDR3: TGTGCCAGCAGTGCCGGACTAGCGGGAGGGCCCTACGAGCAGTACTTC. Translating gives CASSAGLAGGPYEQYF.

The chain recombines TRBV7-9 with TRBJ2-2; D is perhaps TRBD1 (5 bases). This CDR3 spans 14 amino acids. Per germline, CDR1 SEHNR and CDR2 FQNEAQ (reference sequence). V gave up 6 bases and J gave up 1 base, with 9 bases separating them. CDR3 bases: TGTGCCAGCAGGCGAGACAGGAACACCGGGGAGCTGTTTTTT. Its protein product is CASRRDRNTGELFF.

The gene calls are TRBV20-1 and TRBJ2-1, with 8 bases fitting TRBD2. The germline V gene has CDR1 DFQATT and CDR2 SNEGSKA (reference sequence). CDR3 length equals 16 residues. J was trimmed by 2 bases and V by 2 bases; bases with no gene match: 8. The CDR3 DNA reads TGCAGTGCTAGACGATACGGGAGGGCCCCCTACAATGAGCAGTTCTTC. The encoded protein is CSARRYGRAPYNEQFF.

The V call is TRBV7-9, the J call TRBJ2-7; 7 bases are shared with TRBD2. V gave up 3 bases and J gave up 5 bases; unmatched junction bases: 7. Per germline, CDR1 SEHNR and CDR2 FQNEAQ (reference sequence). The CDR3 runs to 14 residues. CDR3 amino acids: CASSLLLAVDEQYF. CDR3 coding DNA: TGTGCCAGCAGCTTGCTTCTAGCGGTAGACGAGCAGTACTTC.

This clonotype occurred a few times. The chain uses TRBV7-9 and TRBJ2-3, with 8 nucleotides matching TRBD2. Germline trimming cut 3 bases from V and 3 bases from J; bases unmatched to any gene: 8. CDR3 length: 16 residues. CDR1 is SEHNR, CDR2 FQNEAQ, per germline (reference sequence). The CDR3 DNA is TGTGCCAGCAGCTTTATTATCTCGGGGGGGACAGATACGCAGTATTTT. Amino acid sequence: CASSFIISGGTDTQYF.

A few counts support this clonotype. V usage is TRBV6-7 and J usage is TRBJ2-5, with a weak D call TRBD1 (6 bases). TRBV6-7 is flagged as an ORF with uncertain function. This CDR3 contains 15 residues. Trimming left V 2 bases short and J 1 base short, with 11 bases between. The CDR3 DNA sequence: TGTGCCAGCAGTTACGAGGGACATTTCCAAGAGACCCAGTACTTC. Its protein product is CASSYEGHFQETQYF.

The chain couples TRBV2 to TRBJ2-5, with a possible D match to TRBD2 (5 bases). Trimming took off 3 bases at V and 4 bases at J, with 6 bases between the two ends. The CDR3 is 12 residues long. The germline CDR1 and CDR2 sequences are SNHLY and FYNNEI. CDR3 region: CASSDGVETQYF. The CDR3 DNA reads as TGTGCCAGCAGTGACGGGGTAGAGACCCAGTACTTC.